This TCR beta chain was found in a study of STAT5B mutations in CD4+ large granular lymphocyte leukemia. Study context: Among healthy controls, a particular HLA allele went with more CDR3 'QG' motifs. Study outcomes and limitations: Patient CD4-sorted repertoires looked more clonal than healthy CD4+ repertoires, even without putative leukemic clones. The CD4+ versus CD8+ T-LGLL clonality difference may reflect limited sample size. TRBV06-family usage was enriched in top patient clones (8/27) versus controls (2/35).

This clone was seen a single time. Its specificity is not known. The length of the CDR3 is 14 residues. Germline values: CDR1 SNHLY, CDR2 FYNNEI. The germline V and J ends were trimmed by 4 bases and 3 bases, with 12 bases remaining between them. Profiled with immunoSEQ multiplex PCR; TCRdb holds only in-frame clones, not every one. The sample has some 34,000 clones, 81% seen once. The sequence derives from a human donor in good health. The chain uses TRBV2 and TRBJ2-5, with D uncertain. The material sequenced was CD4+ T cells from blood buffy coats. This CDR3 is CASSADQTEETQYF. The CDR3 nucleotides read TGTGCCAGCAGTGCCGACCAAACCGAAGAGACCCAGTACTTC.